The sequence of this TCR beta chain was determined in a study of vaccination effects on CD4 cells after COVID-19. Here immunoSEQ multiplex PCR was the method, and the copy in TCRdb shows in-frame clones only, minus some. The sample contains tens of thousands of clones, 81% of which appear only once. Turning to this clone: The target antigen is unknown.

Before sequencing took place, the ViraFEST assay used viral peptide pools to expand antigen-specific CD4+ T cells. Subsequent to a culture period of 10 days, CD4+ T cells were isolated. Vaccinated recipients, who were negative for nucleocapsid antibodies, had no history of SARS-CoV-2 infection. This specimen was CD4+ T cells from PBMCs cultured with HCoV-229E spike peptides, taken before COVID-19 vaccination. The source is a human donor who received a COVID-19 vaccine.

In nucleotides, the CDR3 is TGTGCCAGCAGCTCACAGGGATCATACGAGCAGTACGTC. This codes for CASSSQGSYEQYV. The V call is TRBV5-4, the J call TRBJ2-7; possibly TRBD1 for D (6 bases). The V and J ends lost 3 bases and 4 bases respectively, with 11 bases between them. CDR1 and CDR2 from the germline V gene are SGHNT and YYREEE (reference sequence). This CDR3 is built from 13 residues.